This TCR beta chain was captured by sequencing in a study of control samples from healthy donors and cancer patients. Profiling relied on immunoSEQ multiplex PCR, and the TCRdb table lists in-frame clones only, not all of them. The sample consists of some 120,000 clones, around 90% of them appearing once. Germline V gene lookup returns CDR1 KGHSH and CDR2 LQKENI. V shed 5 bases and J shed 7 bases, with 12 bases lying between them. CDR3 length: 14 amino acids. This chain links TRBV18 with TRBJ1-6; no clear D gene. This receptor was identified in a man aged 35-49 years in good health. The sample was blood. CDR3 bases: TGTGCCAGCTCAGCGGGCCCTGAGAATTCACCCCTCCACTTT. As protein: CASSAGPENSPLHF. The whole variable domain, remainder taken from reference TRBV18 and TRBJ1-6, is NAGVMQNPRHLVRRRGQEARLRCSPMKGHSHVYWYRQLPEEGLKFMVYLQKENIIDESGMPKERFSAEFPKEGPSILRIQQVVRGDSAAYFCASSAGPENSPLHFGNGTRLTVT.